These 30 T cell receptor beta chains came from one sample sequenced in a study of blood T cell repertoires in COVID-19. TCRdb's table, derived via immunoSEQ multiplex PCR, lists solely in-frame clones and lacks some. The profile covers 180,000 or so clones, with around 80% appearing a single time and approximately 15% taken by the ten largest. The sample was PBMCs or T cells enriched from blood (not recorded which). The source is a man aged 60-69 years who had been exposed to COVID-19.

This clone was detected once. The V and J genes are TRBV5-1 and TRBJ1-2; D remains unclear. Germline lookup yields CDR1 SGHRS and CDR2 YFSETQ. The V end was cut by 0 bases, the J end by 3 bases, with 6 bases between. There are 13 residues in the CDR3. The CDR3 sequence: CASSLEGDYGYTF. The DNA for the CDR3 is TGCGCCAGCAGCTTGGAGGGAGACTATGGCTACACCTTC.

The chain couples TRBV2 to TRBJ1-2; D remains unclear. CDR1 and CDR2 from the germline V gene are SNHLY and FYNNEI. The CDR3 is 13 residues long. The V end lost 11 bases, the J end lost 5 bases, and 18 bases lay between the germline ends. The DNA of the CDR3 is TGTGCCGGTTCGCTGAGTCTGCTTTATGGCTACACCTTC. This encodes CAGSLSLLYGYTF.

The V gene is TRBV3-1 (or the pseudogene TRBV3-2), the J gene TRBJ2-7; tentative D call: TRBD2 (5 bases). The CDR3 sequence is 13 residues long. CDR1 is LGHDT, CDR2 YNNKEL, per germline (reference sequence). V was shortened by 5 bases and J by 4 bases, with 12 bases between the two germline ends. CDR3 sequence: CASSSPPGYEQYF. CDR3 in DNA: TGTGCCAGCAGCTCGCCGCCGGGATACGAGCAGTACTTC.

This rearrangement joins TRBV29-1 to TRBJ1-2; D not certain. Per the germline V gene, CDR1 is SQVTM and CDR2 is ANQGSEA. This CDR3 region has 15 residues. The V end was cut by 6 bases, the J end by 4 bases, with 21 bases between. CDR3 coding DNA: TGCAGCGTCGCGGGTACGATAGACACGGGCTATGGCTACACCTTC. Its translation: CSVAGTIDTGYGYTF. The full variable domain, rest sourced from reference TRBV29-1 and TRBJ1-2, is SAVISQKPSRDICQRGTSLTIQCQVDSQVTMMFWYRQQPGQSLTLIATANQGSEATYESGFVIDKFPISRPNLTFSTLTVSNMSPEDSSIYLCSVAGTIDTGYGYTFGSGTRLTVV.

The CDR3 DNA sequence: TGTGCCAGCAGCTTCGATGTGGGAGTGTCCTACGAGCAGTACTTC. Amino acids: CASSFDVGVSYEQYF. V gene TRBV7-8 combines with J gene TRBJ2-7; D may be TRBD2 (5 bases). The ends were cut back, 3 bases at V and 1 base at J, with 13 bases in the middle. Germline CDR1 and CDR2: SGHVS and FQNEAQ. This CDR3 contains 15 residues.

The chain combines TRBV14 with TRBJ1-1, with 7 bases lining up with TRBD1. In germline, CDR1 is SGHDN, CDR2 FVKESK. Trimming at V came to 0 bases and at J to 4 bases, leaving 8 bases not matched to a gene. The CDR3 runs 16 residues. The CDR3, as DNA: TGTGCCAGCAGCCAAGATTTTCGCAGGGGGACCACTGAAGCTTTCTTT. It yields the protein CASSQDFRRGTTEAFF.

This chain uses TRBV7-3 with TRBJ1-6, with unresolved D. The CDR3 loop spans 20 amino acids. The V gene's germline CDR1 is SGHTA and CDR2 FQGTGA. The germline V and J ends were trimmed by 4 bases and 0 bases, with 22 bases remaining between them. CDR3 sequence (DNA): TGTGCCAGCAGCTCAATTACGGGTGAGGCACGAGGCTCCTATAATTCACCCCTCCACTTT. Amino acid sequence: CASSSITGEARGSYNSPLHF. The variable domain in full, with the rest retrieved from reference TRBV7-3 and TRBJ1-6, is GAGVSQTPSNKVTEKGKYVELRCDPISGHTALYWYRQSLGQGPEFLIYFQGTGAADDSGLPNDRFFAVRPEGSVSTLKIQRTERGDSAVYLCASSSITGEARGSYNSPLHFGNGTRLTVT.

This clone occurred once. CDR3 nucleotides: TGTGCCAGCAGCCCGCGACTGCCGGGCACAGATACGCAGTATTTT. Its translation: CASSPRLPGTDTQYF. This chain links TRBV11-1 with TRBJ2-3, with D hard to call. Trimming left V 5 bases short and J 1 base short, with 13 bases between. This CDR3 is 15 amino acids long. CDR1 is SGHAT, CDR2 FQDESV, per germline (reference sequence).

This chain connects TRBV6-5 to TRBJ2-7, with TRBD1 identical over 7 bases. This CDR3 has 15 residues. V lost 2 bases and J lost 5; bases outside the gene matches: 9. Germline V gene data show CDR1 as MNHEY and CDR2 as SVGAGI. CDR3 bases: TGTGCCAGCAGTTACCGGGACGCTGACAGGGACGAGCAGTACTTC. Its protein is CASSYRDADRDEQYF.

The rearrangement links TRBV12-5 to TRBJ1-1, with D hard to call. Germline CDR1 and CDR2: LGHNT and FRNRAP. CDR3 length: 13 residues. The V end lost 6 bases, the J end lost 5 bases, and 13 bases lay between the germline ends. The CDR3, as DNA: TGTGCTAGTGGCCGTAGGGAGAGGACTGAAGCTTTCTTT. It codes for CASGRRERTEAFF.

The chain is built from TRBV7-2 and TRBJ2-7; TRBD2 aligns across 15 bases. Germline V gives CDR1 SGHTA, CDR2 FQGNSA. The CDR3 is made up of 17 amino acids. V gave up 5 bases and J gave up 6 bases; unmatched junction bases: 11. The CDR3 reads CASSPGLAGGPRGEQYF. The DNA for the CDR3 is TGTGCCAGCAGCCCCGGACTAGCGGGAGGGCCGAGAGGCGAGCAGTACTTC.

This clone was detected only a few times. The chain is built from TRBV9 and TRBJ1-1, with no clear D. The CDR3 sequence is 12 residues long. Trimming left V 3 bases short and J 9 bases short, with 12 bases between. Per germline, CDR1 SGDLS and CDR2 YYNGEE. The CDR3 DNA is TGTGCCAGCAGCGGCCCGAGGGCAAAAGCTTTCTTT. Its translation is CASSGPRAKAFF. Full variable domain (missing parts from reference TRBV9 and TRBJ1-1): DSGVTQTPKHLITATGQRVTLRCSPRSGDLSVYWYQQSLDQGLQFLIQYYNGEERAKGNILERFSAQQFPDLHSELNLSSLELGDSALYFCASSGPRAKAFFGQGTRLTVV.

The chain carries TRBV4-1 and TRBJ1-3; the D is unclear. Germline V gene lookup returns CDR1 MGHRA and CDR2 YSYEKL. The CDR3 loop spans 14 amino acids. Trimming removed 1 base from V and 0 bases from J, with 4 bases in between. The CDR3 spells CASSQVNSGNTIYF. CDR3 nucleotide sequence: TGCGCCAGCAGCCAAGTAAACTCTGGAAACACCATATATTTT.

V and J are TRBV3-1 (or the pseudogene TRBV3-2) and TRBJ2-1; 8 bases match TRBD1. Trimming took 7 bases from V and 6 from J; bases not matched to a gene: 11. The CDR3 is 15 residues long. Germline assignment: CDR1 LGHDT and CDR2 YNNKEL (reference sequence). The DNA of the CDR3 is TGTGCCAGCAACCTCGGAGGACAGGGTACCAATGAGCAGTTCTTC. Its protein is CASNLGGQGTNEQFF.

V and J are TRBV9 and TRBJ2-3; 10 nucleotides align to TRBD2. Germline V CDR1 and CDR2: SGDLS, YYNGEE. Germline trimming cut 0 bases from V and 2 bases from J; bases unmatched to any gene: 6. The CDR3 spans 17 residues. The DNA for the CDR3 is TGTGCCAGCAGCGTAGTTCCAAGCGGGAGGGCCACAGATACGCAGTATTTT. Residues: CASSVVPSGRATDTQYF.

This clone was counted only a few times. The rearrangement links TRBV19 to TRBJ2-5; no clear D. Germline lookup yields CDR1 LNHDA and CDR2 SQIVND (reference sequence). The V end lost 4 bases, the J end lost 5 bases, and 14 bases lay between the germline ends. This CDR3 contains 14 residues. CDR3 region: CASSRRQDFETQYF. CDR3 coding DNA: TGTGCCAGTAGTAGGCGTCAGGATTTCGAGACCCAGTACTTC.

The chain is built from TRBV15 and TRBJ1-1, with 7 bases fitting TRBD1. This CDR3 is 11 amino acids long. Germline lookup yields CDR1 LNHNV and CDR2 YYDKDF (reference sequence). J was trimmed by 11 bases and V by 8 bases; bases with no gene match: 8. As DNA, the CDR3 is TGTGCCACCGCTGACAGGGACCCGGCTTTCTTT. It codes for CATADRDPAFF.

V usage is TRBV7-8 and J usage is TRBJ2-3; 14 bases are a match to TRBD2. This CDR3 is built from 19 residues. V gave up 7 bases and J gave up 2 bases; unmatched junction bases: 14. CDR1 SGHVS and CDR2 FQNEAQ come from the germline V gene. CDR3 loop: CASITGLAGVRVPTDTQYF. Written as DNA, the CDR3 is TGTGCCAGCATTACGGGACTAGCGGGAGTGAGAGTCCCCACAGATACGCAGTATTTT.

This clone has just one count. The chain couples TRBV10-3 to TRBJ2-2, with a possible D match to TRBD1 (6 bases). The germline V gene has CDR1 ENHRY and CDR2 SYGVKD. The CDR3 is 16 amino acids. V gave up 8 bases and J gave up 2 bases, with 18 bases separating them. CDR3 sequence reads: CAIPTGPNLNTGELFF. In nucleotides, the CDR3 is TGTGCCATCCCGACAGGACCGAACCTTAACACCGGGGAGCTGTTTTTT.

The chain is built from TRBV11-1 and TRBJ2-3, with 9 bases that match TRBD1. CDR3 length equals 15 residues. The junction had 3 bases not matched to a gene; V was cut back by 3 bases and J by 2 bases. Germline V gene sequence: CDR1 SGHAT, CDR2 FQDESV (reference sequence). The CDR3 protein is CASSLGQGHTDTQYF. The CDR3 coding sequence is TGTGCCAGCAGCTTGGGACAGGGACACACAGATACGCAGTATTTT.

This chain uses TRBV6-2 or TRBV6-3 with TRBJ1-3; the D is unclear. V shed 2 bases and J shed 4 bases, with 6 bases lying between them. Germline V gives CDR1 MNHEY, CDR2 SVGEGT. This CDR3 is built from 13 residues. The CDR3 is CASSYGGGNTIYF. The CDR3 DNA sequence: TGTGCCAGCAGTTACGGAGGAGGAAACACCATATATTTT.

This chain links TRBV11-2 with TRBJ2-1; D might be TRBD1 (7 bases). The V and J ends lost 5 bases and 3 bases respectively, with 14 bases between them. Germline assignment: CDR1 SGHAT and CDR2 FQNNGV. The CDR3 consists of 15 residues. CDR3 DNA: TGTGCCAGCAGCACGTGGAGGGGGCTCTACAATGAGCAGTTCTTC. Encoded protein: CASSTWRGLYNEQFF. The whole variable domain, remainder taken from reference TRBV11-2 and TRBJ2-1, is EAGVAQSPRYKIIEKRQSVAFWCNPISGHATLYWYQQILGQGPKLLIQFQNNGVVDDSQLPKDRFSAERLKGVDSTLKIQPAKLEDSAVYLCASSTWRGLYNEQFFGPGTRLTVL.

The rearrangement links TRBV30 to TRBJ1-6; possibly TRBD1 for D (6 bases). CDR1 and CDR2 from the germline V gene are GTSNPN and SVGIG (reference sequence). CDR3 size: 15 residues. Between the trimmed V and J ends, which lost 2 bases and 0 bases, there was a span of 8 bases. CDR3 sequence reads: CAWSRGSSYNSPLHF. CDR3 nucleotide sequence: TGTGCCTGGAGTAGGGGGAGCTCCTATAATTCACCCCTCCACTTT. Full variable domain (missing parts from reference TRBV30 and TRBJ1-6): SQTIHQWPATLVQPVGSPLSLECTVEGTSNPNLYWYRQAAGRGLQLLFYSVGIGQISSEVPQNLSASRPQDRQFILSSKKLLLSDSGFYLCAWSRGSSYNSPLHFGNGTRLTVT.

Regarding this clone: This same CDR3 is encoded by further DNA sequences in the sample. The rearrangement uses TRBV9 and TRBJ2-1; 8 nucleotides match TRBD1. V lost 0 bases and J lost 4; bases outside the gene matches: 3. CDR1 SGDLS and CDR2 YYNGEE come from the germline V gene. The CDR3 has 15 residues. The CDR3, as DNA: TGTGCCAGCAGCGTAGGTCAGGGGGCGTACAATGAGCAGTTCTTC. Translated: CASSVGQGAYNEQFF.

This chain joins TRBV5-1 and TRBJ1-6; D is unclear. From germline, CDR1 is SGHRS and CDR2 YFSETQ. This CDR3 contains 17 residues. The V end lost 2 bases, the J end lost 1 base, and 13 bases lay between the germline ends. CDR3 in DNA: TGCGCCAGCAGCTTCCAGAGGTTTGGATCCTATAATTCACCCCTCCACTTT. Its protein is CASSFQRFGSYNSPLHF.

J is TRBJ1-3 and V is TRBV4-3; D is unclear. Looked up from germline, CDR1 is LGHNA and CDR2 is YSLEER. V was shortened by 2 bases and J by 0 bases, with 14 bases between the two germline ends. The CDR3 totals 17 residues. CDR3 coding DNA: TGCGCCAGCAGCCAAATGGTGGGAGGGCTCTCTGGAAACACCATATATTTT. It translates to CASSQMVGGLSGNTIYF.

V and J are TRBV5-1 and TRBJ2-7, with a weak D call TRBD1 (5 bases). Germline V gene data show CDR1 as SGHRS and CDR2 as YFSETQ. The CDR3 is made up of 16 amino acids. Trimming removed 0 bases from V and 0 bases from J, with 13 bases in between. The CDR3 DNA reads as TGCGCCAGCAGCTTGGCTCGGCAGGGCCGCTCCTACGAGCAGTACTTC. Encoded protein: CASSLARQGRSYEQYF.

CDR3 sequence: CASSLMGGISYNEQFF. In DNA form, the CDR3 reads TGTGCCAGCAGCCTAATGGGCGGGATATCCTACAATGAGCAGTTCTTC. The chain has TRBV7-9 and TRBJ2-1; a weak D match, TRBD2 (6 bases). This CDR3 has 16 amino acids. Germline CDR1 and CDR2: SEHNR and FQNEAQ (reference sequence). V was shortened by 5 bases and J by 1 base, with 15 bases between the two germline ends.

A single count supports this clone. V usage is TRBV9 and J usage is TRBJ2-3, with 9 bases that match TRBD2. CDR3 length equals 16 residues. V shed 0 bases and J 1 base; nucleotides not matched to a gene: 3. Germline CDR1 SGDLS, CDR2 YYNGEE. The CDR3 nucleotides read TGTGCCAGCAGCGTAGGGGTAGCGGGAGGCACAGATACGCAGTATTTT. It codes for CASSVGVAGGTDTQYF.

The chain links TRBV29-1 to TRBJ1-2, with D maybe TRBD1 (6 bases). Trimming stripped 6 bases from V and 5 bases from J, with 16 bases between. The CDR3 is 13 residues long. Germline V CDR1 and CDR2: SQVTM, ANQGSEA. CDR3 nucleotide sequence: TGCAGCGTCGATGAGCTAACAGGGTATGGCTACACCTTC. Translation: CSVDELTGYGYTF.